The T cell receptor (beta chain) described here comes from a study of blood T cell repertoires in COVID-19. Germline CDR1 and CDR2: SGHRS and YFSETQ. This CDR3 is 15 amino acids long. Losses at the gene ends were 1 base for V and 7 bases for J; bases not matched to a gene: 3. TCRdb's copy holds only in-frame clones and misses some; the assay was immunoSEQ multiplex PCR. The repertoire holds some 200,000 clones, with about 91% as singletons. Sequenced sample: peripheral blood. This sequence joins TRBV5-1 and TRBJ2-1, with 12 bases identical to TRBD2. The clonotype was recovered from a man aged 25 to 45 with acute or convalescent COVID-19. CDR3 residues: CASSLLTSGRNEQFF. In DNA, the CDR3 is TGCGCCAGCAGCTTGCTTACTAGCGGGAGGAATGAGCAGTTCTTC.